The 29 T cell receptor beta chains below all came from one sample that was sequenced in a study of blood T cell repertoires in COVID-19. Clones were sequenced by immunoSEQ multiplex PCR, and TCRdb holds only the in-frame ones, with some missing. The data show about 150,000 clones, roughly 86% seen once. The sequencing input was peripheral blood. These TCRs come from a human donor with acute or convalescent COVID-19. The donor label of this sample is uncertain.

J is TRBJ1-3 and V is TRBV7-2, with 8 bases lining up with TRBD1. Germline-derived CDR1 and CDR2 are SGHTA and FQGNSA. CDR3 length: 15 residues. The J segment lost 2 bases and the V segment lost 5 bases, leaving 5 bases of the junction unmatched. The CDR3 is CASSAQQGAGNTIYF. The CDR3 nucleotides are TGTGCCAGCAGCGCCCAACAGGGGGCTGGAAACACCATATATTTT.

The genes are TRBV3-1 (or the pseudogene TRBV3-2) and TRBJ2-5; a possible D gene is TRBD2 (7 bases). Germline loops: CDR1 LGHDT, CDR2 YNNKEL (reference sequence). The CDR3 contains 18 residues. V was trimmed by 0 bases and J by 0 bases, leaving 17 bases between them. The CDR3, as DNA: TGTGCCAGCAGCCAAGAAGAATGGCGGGGGCCCGACCAAGAGACCCAGTACTTC. It translates to CASSQEEWRGPDQETQYF.

The J gene is TRBJ1-3, the V gene TRBV5-1, with D perhaps matching TRBD1 (6 bases). This CDR3 comprises 17 residues. V shed 4 bases and J shed 0 bases, with 17 bases lying between them. The germline V gene has CDR1 SGHRS and CDR2 YFSETQ. The CDR3 nucleotides read TGCGCCAGCAGCGAACAGGGCGGGGGTCTCTCTGGAAACACCATATATTTT. Protein sequence: CASSEQGGGLSGNTIYF.

CDR3 coding DNA: TGCGCCAGTGGGCTTGGATGCTACACCTTC. Translated: CASGLGCYTF. J is TRBJ1-2 and V is TRBV10-1; D ambiguous. CDR1 is WNHNN, CDR2 SYGVQD, per germline (reference sequence). Trimming shortened V by 9 bases and J by 9 bases, and 11 bases separated the two germline ends. The CDR3 totals 10 residues.

The CDR3 DNA sequence: TGCGCCAGCAGCTTTCTAGGACAGCCTAGCTCTGGAAACACCATATATTTT. Translated: CASSFLGQPSSGNTIYF. The chain joins TRBV5-1 to TRBJ1-3; the D gene is possibly TRBD1 (6 bases). Germline CDR1 and CDR2: SGHRS and YFSETQ. The CDR3 is made up of 17 amino acids. V was pared by 2 bases and J by 0 bases, with 15 bases between.

The chain couples TRBV11-3 to TRBJ2-1; D remains unclear. Germline V gives CDR1 SGHNT, CDR2 YENEEA. Trimming removed 5 bases at V and 8 bases at J, with 19 bases between. This CDR3 has 15 amino acids. CDR3 sequence reads: CASSHSPVGSHEQFF. CDR3 DNA: TGTGCCAGCAGCCACAGCCCCGTGGGTAGTCATGAGCAGTTCTTC.

The V gene is TRBV19, the J gene TRBJ2-1; D is undetermined. Trimming took 0 bases from V and 2 from J, leaving 2 bases between them. The CDR3 extends over 13 amino acids. Germline V CDR1 and CDR2: LNHDA, SQIVND (reference sequence). The CDR3 coding sequence is TGTGCCAGTAGTATAGACACCTACAATGAGCAGTTCTTC. The encoded protein is CASSIDTYNEQFF. The complete variable domain, with remaining parts taken from reference TRBV19 and TRBJ2-1, reads DGGITQSPKYLFRKEGQNVTLSCEQNLNHDAMYWYRQDPGQGLRLIYYSQIVNDFQKGDIAEGYSVSREKKESFPLTVTSAQKNPTAFYLCASSIDTYNEQFFGPGTRLTVL.

V and J are TRBV15 and TRBJ1-1; no definite D call. Trimming took 0 bases from V and 0 from J, leaving 8 bases between them. The CDR3 runs to 15 residues. Looked up from germline, CDR1 is LNHNV and CDR2 is YYDKDF (reference sequence). DNA of the CDR3: TGTGCCACCAGCAGAGATCCATCGGTGAACACTGAAGCTTTCTTT. Translated: CATSRDPSVNTEAFF.

The chain's CDR3 is CAGLPSWGPLGDSPLHF. The CDR3 DNA reads as TGTGCCGGCCTTCCCTCGTGGGGCCCCCTTGGGGATTCACCCCTCCACTTT. This chain joins TRBV21-1 and TRBJ1-6; the D call of TRBD1 is as the table states it, not checked on the DNA. TRBV21-1 is termed a pseudogene. This CDR3 has 17 residues.

The chain employs TRBV6-5 and TRBJ1-3; D call uncertain. From germline, CDR1 is MNHEY and CDR2 SVGAGI. Deletions cut 5 bases from V and 0 bases from J, with 8 bases between. This CDR3 is 14 amino acids long. CDR3: CASSPNSSGNTIYF. CDR3 in DNA: TGTGCCAGCAGTCCGAACAGCTCTGGAAACACCATATATTTT.

The chain has TRBV29-1 and TRBJ1-1; 9 bases are a match to TRBD1. Germline V gene lookup returns CDR1 SQVTM and CDR2 ANQGSEA. J lost 4 bases, V lost 7 bases, and 7 bases had no gene match. CDR3 length: 13 amino acids. CDR3 sequence reads: CSALTTGGTEAFF. CDR3 nucleotides: TGCAGCGCACTTACGACAGGGGGCACTGAAGCTTTCTTT.

This clone showed up just a few times. This sequence joins TRBV30 and TRBJ1-6, with D perhaps matching TRBD1 (6 bases). Germline CDR1 GTSNPN, CDR2 SVGIG (reference sequence). The CDR3 runs to 17 residues. The V end was cut by 2 bases, the J end by 7 bases, with 21 bases between. The CDR3 is CAWSRDTGKSSNSPLHF. CDR3 DNA: TGTGCCTGGAGTCGCGATACAGGGAAGTCTTCCAATTCACCCCTCCACTTT.

CDR3 region: CASSMGRQSTDTQYF. The DNA of the CDR3 is TGTGCCAGTAGTATGGGCCGACAGAGCACAGATACGCAGTATTTT. This chain joins TRBV19 and TRBJ2-3; a weak D match, TRBD1 (5 bases). Trimming took 3 bases from V and 0 from J, leaving 10 bases between them. CDR1 is LNHDA, CDR2 SQIVND, per germline (reference sequence). The CDR3 loop spans 15 amino acids. Supplemented by reference TRBV19 and TRBJ2-3, the full variable domain reads DGGITQSPKYLFRKEGQNVTLSCEQNLNHDAMYWYRQDPGQGLRLIYYSQIVNDFQKGDIAEGYSVSREKKESFPLTVTSAQKNPTAFYLCASSMGRQSTDTQYFGPGTRLTVL.

V gene TRBV5-8 combines with J gene TRBJ1-2, with 10 bases aligning to TRBD1. V shed 0 bases, J shed 10 bases, and the junction held 6 bases outside the gene matches. The CDR3 has 14 residues. Germline CDR1 is SGHTS and CDR2 is YDEGEE. In DNA form, the CDR3 reads TGTGCCAGCAGCTTGGCCGGGACAGGGGCTGTCTACACCTTC. Amino acids: CASSLAGTGAVYTF.

The chain has TRBV7-2 and TRBJ1-1; D is unclear. Germline V gene lookup returns CDR1 SGHTA and CDR2 FQGNSA. CDR3 length equals 14 residues. V lost 1 base to trimming and J lost 1 base, with 7 bases between them. The CDR3 sequence: CASSLGGTNTEAFF. CDR3 nucleotides: TGTGCCAGCAGCTTAGGAGGAACGAACACTGAAGCTTTCTTT. The variable domain in full, with the rest retrieved from reference TRBV7-2 and TRBJ1-1, is GAGVSQSPSNKVTEKGKDVELRCDPISGHTALYWYRQSLGQGLEFLIYFQGNSAPDKSGLPSDRFSAERTGGSVSTLTIQRTQQEDSAVYLCASSLGGTNTEAFFGQGTRLTVV.

V gene TRBV18 combines with J gene TRBJ1-1; 7 bases line up with TRBD1. Unmatched junction bases numbered 14, after V lost 4 bases and J lost 3 bases. The CDR3 loop spans 17 amino acids. Germline loops: CDR1 KGHSH, CDR2 LQKENI. The DNA for the CDR3 is TGTGCCAGCTCACGACGGATCGAGGGGGCTGGAGACACTGAAGCTTTCTTT. Translating gives CASSRRIEGAGDTEAFF.

The chain is built from TRBV5-4 and TRBJ1-1, with 7 bases fitting TRBD1. The junction had 10 bases not matched to a gene; V was cut back by 1 base and J by 4 bases. Per germline, CDR1 SGHNT and CDR2 YYREEE (reference sequence). The CDR3 is 16 amino acids. The CDR3 DNA sequence: TGTGCCAGCAGCTTGAGGGCAGGGGGTAGAGGCACTGAAGCTTTCTTT. It encodes CASSLRAGGRGTEAFF.

V and J are TRBV4-1 and TRBJ1-5; no definite D call. This CDR3 is 14 amino acids long. Trimming took 3 bases from V and 0 from J, leaving 6 bases between them. Per germline, CDR1 MGHRA and CDR2 YSYEKL. CDR3 in DNA: TGCGCCAGCAGCCACGAGTTTAGCAATCAGCCCCAGCATTTT. The encoded protein is CASSHEFSNQPQHF.

The rearrangement joins TRBV3-1 (or the pseudogene TRBV3-2) to TRBJ1-1, with a weak D call TRBD1 (6 bases). With 4 bases removed from V and 4 bases from J, the gap between germline ends came to 13 bases. CDR3 length: 14 amino acids. Germline V gene lookup returns CDR1 LGHDT and CDR2 YNNKEL (reference sequence). This chain's CDR3 is CASSPGDGFTEAFF. The CDR3 DNA follows: TGTGCCAGCAGCCCAGGGGATGGATTCACTGAAGCTTTCTTT.

This chain uses TRBV19 with TRBJ2-7; 9 positions match TRBD1. V lost 3 bases to trimming and J lost 5 bases; unmatched junction nucleotides: 8. Per germline, CDR1 LNHDA and CDR2 SQIVND (reference sequence). The CDR3 length is 15 residues. This chain's CDR3 is CASSISGQGNHEQYF. DNA of the CDR3: TGTGCCAGTAGTATCTCCGGACAGGGGAACCACGAGCAGTACTTC.

This chain links TRBV2 with TRBJ2-2; D is perhaps TRBD1 (6 bases). The CDR3 is 16 amino acids. Germline V gene sequence: CDR1 SNHLY, CDR2 FYNNEI. V dropped 1 base and J dropped 0 bases, with 9 bases sitting between them. The CDR3 bases are TGTGCCAGCAGTGAAGAAGGACAGACGAACACCGGGGAGCTGTTTTTT. Protein product: CASSEEGQTNTGELFF.

The gene calls are TRBV2 and TRBJ2-7; 7 bases are a match to TRBD2. Trimming cost V 6 bases and J 3 bases; bases outside gene matches: 5. CDR1 is SNHLY, CDR2 FYNNEI, per germline. The CDR3 is 13 residues long. CDR3 in amino acids: CASRRGEGYEQYF. The CDR3 DNA reads TGTGCCAGCAGACGAGGGGAGGGCTACGAGCAGTACTTC.

A single count supports this clone. In nucleotides, the CDR3 is TGCGCCAGCAGCTTGGGGACAGCGATTTTTGAAGAGACCCAGTACTTC. It specifies CASSLGTAIFEETQYF. The chain is built from TRBV5-1 and TRBJ2-5; perhaps TRBD1 as D (6 bases). The CDR3 covers 16 residues. With 0 bases removed from V and 3 bases from J, the gap between germline ends came to 15 bases. Germline V lookup: CDR1 SGHRS, CDR2 YFSETQ.

This clone was seen only a few times. This chain links TRBV5-6 with TRBJ2-7; TRBD1 matches at 10 bases. Unmatched junction bases numbered 3, after V lost 1 base and J lost 2 bases. The germline CDR1 and CDR2 sequences are SGHDT and YYEEEE. This CDR3 spans 15 amino acids. The CDR3 DNA follows: TGTGCCAGCAGCTTGAAAGGACAGGGGGCCTACGAGCAGTACTTC. This codes for CASSLKGQGAYEQYF.

This chain joins TRBV6-4 and TRBJ2-3; 12 bases are a match to TRBD2. With V trimmed by 2 bases and J by 5 bases, 5 bases remained unmatched. Germline assignment: CDR1 MRHNA and CDR2 SNTAGT. The CDR3 is 16 amino acids. CDR3 DNA: TGTGCCAGCAGTGACACGGGACTAGCGGGTGGAGATACGCAGTATTTT. Protein: CASSDTGLAGGDTQYF.

The chain employs TRBV7-8 and TRBJ1-5; 7 bases align to TRBD1. Germline V CDR1 and CDR2: SGHVS, FQNEAQ. The CDR3 is 15 residues long. V shed 1 base and J 2 bases; nucleotides not matched to a gene: 2. The CDR3 DNA follows: TGTGCCAGCAGCTTAGGAGGGGGCGGCAATCAGCCCCAGCATTTT. Translating it yields CASSLGGGGNQPQHF.

This chain uses TRBV5-1 with TRBJ2-1; 11 bases fit TRBD2. CDR3 size: 16 residues. The V segment lost 3 bases and the J segment 5 bases; nucleotides outside the gene matches: 7. Germline V gives CDR1 SGHRS, CDR2 YFSETQ. CDR3: CASSSIAGGIDNEQFF. For the CDR3, the DNA is TGCGCCAGCAGCTCAATAGCGGGGGGGATAGACAATGAGCAGTTCTTC.

The chain joins TRBV6-6 to TRBJ1-6; 8 positions match TRBD1. Unmatched junction bases numbered 6, after V lost 1 base and J lost 7 bases. The germline CDR1 and CDR2 sequences are MNHNY and SVGAGI (reference sequence). The CDR3 loop spans 16 amino acids. This CDR3 is CASSYYGQGRNSPLHF. CDR3 nucleotides: TGTGCCAGCAGTTACTATGGACAGGGAAGGAATTCACCCCTCCACTTT.

The chain combines TRBV14 with TRBJ1-6; D is ambiguous. Germline CDR1 is SGHDN and CDR2 is FVKESK. Deletions cut 4 bases from V and 3 bases from J, with 13 bases between. This CDR3 has 16 amino acids. The CDR3 reads CASSLLPQDYNSPLHF. The CDR3 DNA sequence: TGTGCCAGCAGCCTCCTTCCCCAGGACTATAATTCACCCCTCCACTTT. Full variable domain (rest looked up from reference TRBV14 and TRBJ1-6): EAGVTQFPSHSVIEKGQTVTLRCDPISGHDNLYWYRRVMGKEIKFLLHFVKESKQDESGMPNNRFLAERTGGTYSTLKVQPAELEDSGVYFCASSLLPQDYNSPLHFGNGTRLTVT.